This T cell receptor (beta chain) emerged from a study of T-cell reconstitution after alpha-beta-depleted transplantation in children. As regards this clonotype: What it recognizes is unknown.

Notes on the study in general: In patients about two months after transplant, alpha-beta T cells reportedly arose from several hundred expanded graft clones. When one year had passed after transplant, most T-cell counts and diversity came from newly produced T cells. At day 60, the high TCRbeta diversity found in some patients originated from recipient T cells and thymic progenitors that had survived.

The authors prepared the TCRbeta library with unique molecular identifiers. TCRdb passed the PCR reads through MiXCR, listing each CDR3 protein once. The table lists a few hundred thousand distinct CDR3 sequences, around two fifths of them singletons. In germline, CDR1 is SSHAT, CDR2 FNYEAQ (reference sequence). V was trimmed by 4 bases and J by 1 base, leaving 10 bases between them. There are 15 residues in the CDR3. V is TRBV7-7 and J is TRBJ2-2, with D possibly TRBD2 on 5 matching bases. This material consisted of PBMCs, taken before TCRalphabeta/CD19-depleted stem cell transplant. The sequence derives from a girl under 10 years old with aplastic anemia, due to receive a stem cell transplant. CDR3 residues: CASSSQGGNTGELFF. The CDR3 nucleotides read TGTGCCAGCAGCTCCCAAGGAGGGAACACCGGGGAGCTGTTTTTT.